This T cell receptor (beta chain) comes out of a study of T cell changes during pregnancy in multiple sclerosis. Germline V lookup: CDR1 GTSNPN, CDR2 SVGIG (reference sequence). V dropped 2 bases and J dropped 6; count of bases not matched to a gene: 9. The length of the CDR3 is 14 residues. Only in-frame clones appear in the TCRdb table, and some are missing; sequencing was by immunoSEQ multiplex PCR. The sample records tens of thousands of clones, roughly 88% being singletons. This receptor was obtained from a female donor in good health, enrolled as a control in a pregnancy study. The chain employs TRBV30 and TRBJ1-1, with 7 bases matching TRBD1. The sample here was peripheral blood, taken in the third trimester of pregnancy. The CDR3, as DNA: TGTGCCTGGAGTAGTGAGGGGGCGCTCCCTGAAGCTTTCTTT. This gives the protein CAWSSEGALPEAFF.